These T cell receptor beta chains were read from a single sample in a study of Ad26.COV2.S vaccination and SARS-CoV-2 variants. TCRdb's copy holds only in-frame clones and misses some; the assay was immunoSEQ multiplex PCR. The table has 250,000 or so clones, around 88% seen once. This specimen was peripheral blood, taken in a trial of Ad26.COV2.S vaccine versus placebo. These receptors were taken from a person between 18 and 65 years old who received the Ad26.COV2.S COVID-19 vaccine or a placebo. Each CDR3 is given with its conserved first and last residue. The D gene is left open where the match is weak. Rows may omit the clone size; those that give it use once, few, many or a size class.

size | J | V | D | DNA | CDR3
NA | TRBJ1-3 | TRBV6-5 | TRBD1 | TGTGCCAGCAGTCCGGACAGGGGGTTTGGAAACACCATATATTTT | CASSPDRGFGNTIYF
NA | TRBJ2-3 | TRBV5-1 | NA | TGCGCCAGCAGCTTGGGGGGATCCCAAACAGATACGCAGTATTTT | CASSLGGSQTDTQYF
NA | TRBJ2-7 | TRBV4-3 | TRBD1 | TGCGCCAGCAGCCACCCTCCGGGACAGGGCTACGAGCAGTACTTC | CASSHPPGQGYEQYF
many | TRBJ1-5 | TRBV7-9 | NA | TGTGCCAGCAGTCTTCTACTGGGTCAGCCCCAGCATTTT | CASSLLLGQPQHF
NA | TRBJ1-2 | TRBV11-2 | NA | TGTGCCAGCAGCTTAGGGGGCGTGGCAGGGTTAGTTGACACCTTC | CASSLGGVAGLVDTF
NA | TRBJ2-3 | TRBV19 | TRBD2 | TGTGCCAGTAGTTTACGTCCCGGGACTAGCGGGTTTCATTCTAGCACAGATACGCAGTATTTT | CASSLRPGTSGFHSSTDTQYF
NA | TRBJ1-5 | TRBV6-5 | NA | TGTGCCAGCAGACCCGGGGCTAGCAATCAGCCCCAGCATTTT | CASRPGASNQPQHF
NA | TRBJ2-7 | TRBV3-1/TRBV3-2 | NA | TGTGCCAGCAGCCAAGCCCCGGGATACGAGCAGTACTTC | CASSQAPGYEQYF
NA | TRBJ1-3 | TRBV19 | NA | TGTGCCAGTAGTGTACACCGGTTTACTGGAAACACCATATATTTT | CASSVHRFTGNTIYF
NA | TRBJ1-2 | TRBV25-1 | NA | TGTGCCAGCAGTGAATTAGGGGGAGATGGGAGCTATGGCTACACCTTC | CASSELGGDGSYGYTF
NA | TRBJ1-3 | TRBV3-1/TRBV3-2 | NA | TGTGCCAGCAGCCAGGGTCCCGGAAACACCATATATTTT | CASSQGPGNTIYF
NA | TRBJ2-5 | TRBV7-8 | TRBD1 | TGTGCCAGCAGCTTAGCGGCCAGGGGGAAAGAGACCCAGTACTTC | CASSLAARGKETQYF
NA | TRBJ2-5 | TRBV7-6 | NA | TGTGCCAGCAGCTTCGCCAGACAAGAGACCCAGTACTTC | CASSFARQETQYF
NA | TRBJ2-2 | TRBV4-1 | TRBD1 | TGCGCCAGCAGGTCGGGACAGGGAATGGCCGGGGAGCTGTTTTTT | CASRSGQGMAGELFF
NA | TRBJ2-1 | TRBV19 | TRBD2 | TGTGCCAGTAGGCCCGGGACTAGCGGGGGAAATGAGCAGTTCTTC | CASRPGTSGGNEQFF
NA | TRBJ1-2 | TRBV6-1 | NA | TGTGCCAGCAGTGAAGCGTTTGGCTACACCTTC | CASSEAFGYTF
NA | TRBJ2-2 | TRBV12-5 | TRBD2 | TGTGCTAGTGGTTTGGTACCGAGGGGACTAGCGGTGAACACCGGGGAGCTGTTTTTT | CASGLVPRGLAVNTGELFF
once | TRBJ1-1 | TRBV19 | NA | TGTGCCAGTAGGAGGAGGGGCTTGAACACTGAAGCTTTCTTT | CASRRRGLNTEAFF
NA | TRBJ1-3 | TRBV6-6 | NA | TGTGCCAGCAGTTACTCCGGGGTTCTAAACACCATATATTTT | CASSYSGVLNTIYF
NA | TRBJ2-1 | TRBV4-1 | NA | TGCGCCAGCAGCCAAGATCAAGGTAGAGACCTCGCAAATGAGCAGTTCTTC | CASSQDQGRDLANEQFF
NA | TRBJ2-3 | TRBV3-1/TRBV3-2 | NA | TGTGCCAGCAGCCATACTCTGGATACGCAGTATTTT | CASSHTLDTQYF
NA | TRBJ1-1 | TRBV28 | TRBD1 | TGTGCCAGCAGTTTGACAGGGCCCCCTAACACTGAAGCTTTCTTT | CASSLTGPPNTEAFF
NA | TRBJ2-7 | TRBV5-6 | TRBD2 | TGTGCCAGCAGCTTGAAGCGGGGGGGCCTCTACGAGCAGTACTTC | CASSLKRGGLYEQYF
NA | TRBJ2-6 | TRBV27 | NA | TGTGCCAGCAGTTTATCGCCGGGCTCTGGGGCCAACGTCCTGACTTTC | CASSLSPGSGANVLTF
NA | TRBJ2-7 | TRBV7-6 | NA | TGTGCCAGCAGCTTCGGGGCCCCTCCCTCCTACGAGCAGTACTTC | CASSFGAPPSYEQYF
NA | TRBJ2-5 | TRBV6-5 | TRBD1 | TGTGCCAGCAGTAGGGACAGGGGGCGTGAGACCCAGTACTTC | CASSRDRGRETQYF
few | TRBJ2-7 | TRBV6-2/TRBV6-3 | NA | TGTGCCAGCAGTAACACAAACGAGCAGTACTTC | CASSNTNEQYF